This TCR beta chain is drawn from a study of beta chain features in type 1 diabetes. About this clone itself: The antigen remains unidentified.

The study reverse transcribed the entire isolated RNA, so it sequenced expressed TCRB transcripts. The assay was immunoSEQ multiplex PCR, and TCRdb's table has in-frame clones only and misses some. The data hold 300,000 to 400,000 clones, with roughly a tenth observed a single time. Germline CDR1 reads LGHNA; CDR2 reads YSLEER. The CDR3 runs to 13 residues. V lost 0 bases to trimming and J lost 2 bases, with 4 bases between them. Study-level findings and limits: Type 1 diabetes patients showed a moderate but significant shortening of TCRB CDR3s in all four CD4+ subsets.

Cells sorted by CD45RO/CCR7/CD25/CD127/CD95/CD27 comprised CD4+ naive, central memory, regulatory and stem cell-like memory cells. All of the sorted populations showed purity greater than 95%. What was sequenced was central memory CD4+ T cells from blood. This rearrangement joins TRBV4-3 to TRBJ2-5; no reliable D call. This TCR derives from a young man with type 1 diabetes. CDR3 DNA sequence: TGCGCCAGCAGCCAAGAAGCACAAGAGACCCAGTACTTC. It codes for CASSQEAQETQYF.